Sequencing of this TCR beta chain was carried out in a study of early T cells in non-severe SARS-CoV-2 infection. TCRdb processed the 5' RACE reads anew with MiXCR; each CDR3 protein has one entry. The sample lists tens of thousands of distinct CDR3 sequences; 10% to 15% were seen once. Germline V gene lookup returns CDR1 SNHLY and CDR2 FYNNEI. V lost 6 bases to trimming and J lost 1 base, with 13 bases between them. This CDR3 is built from 15 residues. The sequencing sample was made of whole blood. The TCR sequence derives from an adult who was a healthcare worker with PCR-confirmed SARS-CoV-2 infection or an uninfected control (not recorded which). V usage is TRBV2 and J usage is TRBJ2-4, with D unresolved. DNA for the CDR3: TGTGCCAGCAGCCGTAATTGGGCGGCCAAAAACATTCAGTACTTC. Translation gives CASSRNWAAKNIQYF.